This T cell receptor (beta chain) was sequenced for a study of cytomegalovirus exposure and HLA in healthy donors. Findings and caveats of the study: A list of 150 or so TCR beta chains associated with cytomegalovirus was given. According to reports, the classifier identified cytomegalovirus status with high specificity and sensitivity. Among TCR beta chains of equal frequency, HLA-associated ones were more clonally expanded in a later analysis. It was reported that TCR beta sequences correctly inferred the HLA-A and HLA-B alleles for most subjects.

About this clone itself: What it binds is not known.

CDR1 and CDR2 (germline): SGHRS, YFSETQ. The CDR3 extends over 15 amino acids. Trimming left V 0 bases short and J 6 bases short, with 12 bases between. This PCR relied on a set of 60 Vbeta primers and 13 Jbeta primers. TCRdb's copy holds only in-frame clones and misses some; the assay was immunoSEQ multiplex PCR. The sample yields around 150,000 clones, 80% seen once. The chain carries TRBV5-1 and TRBJ1-4, with D uncertain. The source is a male donor in good health and CMV-seronegative. The sample consisted of PBMCs. Here the CDR3 DNA reads TGCGCCAGCAGCTTGGACGGGGTGATGTATGAAAAACTGTTTTTT. This translates into CASSLDGVMYEKLFF.